This TCR beta chain was recovered during a study of blood T cells in healthy people across ages. Deletions cut 7 bases from V and 0 bases from J, with 10 bases between. CDR3 length: 15 residues. Germline values: CDR1 MNHEY, CDR2 SVGAGI. Then a second PCR, running about 6 to 12 cycles, was carried out with a sample-barcoded 5' primer and a J-beta primer mix. TCRdb fed the 5' RACE reads into MiXCR, producing one record per CDR3 protein. The sample includes about 1.4 million distinct CDR3 sequences, roughly 60% seen only once; the top ten take under 8.5%. The sequence was collected from a man aged 18 to 29 in good health. This chain joins TRBV6-5 and TRBJ2-6; D gene uncertain. Specimen: blood. The CDR3 DNA reads TGTGCCAGCACCGGGCCGAGCTCTGGGGCCAACGTCCTGACTTTC. Translated: CASTGPSSGANVLTF.